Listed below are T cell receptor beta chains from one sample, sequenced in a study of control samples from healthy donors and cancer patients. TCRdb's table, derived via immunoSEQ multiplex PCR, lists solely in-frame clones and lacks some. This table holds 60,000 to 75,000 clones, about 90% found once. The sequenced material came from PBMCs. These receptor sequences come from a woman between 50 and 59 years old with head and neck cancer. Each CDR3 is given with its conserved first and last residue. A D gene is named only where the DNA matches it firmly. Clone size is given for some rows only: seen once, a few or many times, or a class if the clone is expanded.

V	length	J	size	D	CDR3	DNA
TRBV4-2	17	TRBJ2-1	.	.	CASSPRGWDKAGGEQFF	TGTGCCAGCAGCCCGCGAGGTTGGGACAAAGCTGGAGGTGAGCAGTTCTTC
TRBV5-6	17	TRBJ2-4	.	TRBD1	CASSGGDRALAKNIQYF	TGTGCCAGCAGCGGTGGGGACAGGGCTCTAGCCAAAAACATTCAGTACTTC
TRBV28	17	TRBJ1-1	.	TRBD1	CASSILGTGGRNTEAFF	TGTGCCAGCAGTATCCTAGGGACAGGGGGCAGGAACACTGAAGCTTTCTTT
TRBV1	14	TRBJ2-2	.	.	CTSSQDRGPGELFF	TGCACCAGCAGCCAAGACCGGGGACCCGGGGAGCTGTTTTTT
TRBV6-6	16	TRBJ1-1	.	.	CASSPEGDTGLLEAFF	TGTGCCAGCAGTCCGGAAGGAGACACCGGACTGCTTGAAGCTTTCTTT
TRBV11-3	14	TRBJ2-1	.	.	CASSSSVGGNEQFF	TGTGCCAGCAGCTCCTCAGTAGGGGGGAATGAGCAGTTCTTC
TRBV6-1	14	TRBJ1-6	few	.	CASSELQNNSPLHF	TGTGCCAGCAGTGAACTCCAGAATAATTCACCCCTCCACTTT
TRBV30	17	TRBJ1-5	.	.	CAWSKPTVLGGYQPQHF	TGTGCCTGGAGTAAACCGACCGTATTGGGGGGGTATCAGCCCCAGCATTTT
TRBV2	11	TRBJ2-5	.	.	CASSEWETQYF	TGTGCCAGCAGTGAGTGGGAGACCCAGTACTTC
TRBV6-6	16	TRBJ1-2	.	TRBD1	CASSRKGQGGFYGYTF	TGTGCCAGCAGTCGTAAGGGACAGGGGGGCTTCTATGGCTACACCTTC
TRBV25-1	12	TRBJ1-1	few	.	CASSVTGTKAFF	TGTGCCAGCAGTGTTACTGGAACCAAAGCTTTCTTT
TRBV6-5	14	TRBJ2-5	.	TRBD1	CASSWTGRQETQYF	TGTGCCAGCAGTTGGACAGGACGTCAAGAGACCCAGTACTTC
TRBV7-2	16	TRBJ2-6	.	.	CASSFIRSSGANVLTF	TGTGCCAGCAGCTTCATAAGAAGCTCTGGGGCCAACGTCCTGACTTTC
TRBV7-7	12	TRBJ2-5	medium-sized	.	CASSLAGETQYF	TGTGCCAGCAGCTTAGCTGGTGAGACCCAGTACTTC
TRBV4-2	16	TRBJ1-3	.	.	CASSRGGTLSGNTIYF	TGTGCCAGCAGCCGGGGAGGGACGCTCTCTGGAAACACCATATATTTT
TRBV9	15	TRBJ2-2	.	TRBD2	CARSASGGLFGELFF	TGTGCCAGAAGCGCTAGCGGGGGGCTCTTTGGGGAGCTGTTTTTT
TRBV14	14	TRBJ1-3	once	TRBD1	CASSPRGQTNTIYF	TGTGCCAGCAGCCCTAGGGGACAGACAAACACCATATATTTT
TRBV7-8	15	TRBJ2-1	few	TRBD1	CASSLAKQGANEQFF	TGTGCCAGCAGCTTAGCGAAGCAGGGGGCGAATGAGCAGTTCTTC
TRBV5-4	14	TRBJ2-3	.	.	CASSPSVTTDTQYF	TGTGCCAGCAGCCCCTCGGTCACCACAGATACGCAGTATTTT
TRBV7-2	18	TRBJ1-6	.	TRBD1	CASSLLDRGRAYNSPLHF	TGTGCCAGCAGCCTACTCGACAGGGGGCGGGCCTATAATTCACCCCTCCACTTT
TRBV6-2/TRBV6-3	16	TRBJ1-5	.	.	CASSYSKALQNQPQHF	TGTGCCAGCAGTTACTCGAAAGCACTCCAAAATCAGCCCCAGCATTTT
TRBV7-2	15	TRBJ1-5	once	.	CASSRWAGSNQPQHF	TGTGCCAGCAGTCGTTGGGCGGGGAGCAATCAGCCCCAGCATTTT
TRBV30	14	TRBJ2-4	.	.	CAWGGLRDKNIQYF	TGTGCCTGGGGGGGCCTTCGGGATAAAAACATTCAGTACTTC
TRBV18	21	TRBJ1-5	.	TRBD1	CASSPFYMGQGNLDGNQPQHF	TGTGCCAGCTCACCTTTTTATATGGGACAGGGAAACTTAGACGGCAATCAGCCCCAGCATTTT
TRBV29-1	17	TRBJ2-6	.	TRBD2	CSVGTSGGVSGANVLTF	TGCAGCGTTGGGACTAGCGGGGGTGTCTCTGGGGCCAACGTCCTGACTTTC
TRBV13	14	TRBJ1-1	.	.	CASSLVGRDAEAFF	TGTGCCAGCAGCTTAGTTGGCCGGGACGCTGAAGCTTTCTTT
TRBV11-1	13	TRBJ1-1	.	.	CASSWGRLTEAFF	TGTGCCAGCAGTTGGGGACGGTTAACTGAAGCTTTCTTT
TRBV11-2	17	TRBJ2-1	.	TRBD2	CASSLVTGQRGNNEQFF	TGTGCCAGCAGCTTAGTCACAGGCCAGCGGGGTAACAATGAGCAGTTCTTC
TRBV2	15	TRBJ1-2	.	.	CASSEAGQGFYGYTF	TGTGCCAGCAGTGAGGCGGGGCAGGGTTTTTACGGCTACACCTTC
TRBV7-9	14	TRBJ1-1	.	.	CASSPFISAPEAFF	TGTGCCAGCAGCCCCTTTATCAGTGCTCCCGAAGCTTTCTTT
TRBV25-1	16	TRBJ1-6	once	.	CASSETVRQQGSPLHF	TGTGCCAGCAGTGAAACGGTTCGCCAACAGGGTTCACCCCTCCACTTT
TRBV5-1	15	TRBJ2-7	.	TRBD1	CASSATGQGTYEQYF	TGCGCCAGCAGCGCAACGGGACAGGGAACCTACGAGCAGTACTTC
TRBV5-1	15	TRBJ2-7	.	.	CASSLEGPPSYEQYF	TGCGCCAGCAGCTTGGAGGGCCCGCCATCCTACGAGCAGTACTTC
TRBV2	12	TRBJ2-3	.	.	CASLVVSDTQYF	TGTGCCAGCTTGGTAGTCTCAGATACGCAGTATTTT